These T cell receptor beta chains were read from a single sample in a study of EBV T-cell therapy then PD-1 blockade in nasopharyngeal carcinoma. The data were produced by immunoSEQ multiplex PCR, yet TCRdb's version contains in-frame clones alone and is incomplete. The table has fewer than 25,000 clones, roughly four fifths seen once; the top ten hold more than 25%. Their specific antigens are unknown. Sequences were derived from CD8+ T cells from blood, sampled at roughly day 290 from a patient whose treatment included autologous EBV-specific T cells and nivolumab. The receptor set was obtained from a middle-aged man with nasopharyngeal carcinoma. Each CDR3 is given with its conserved first and last residue. D genes are given only for firm matches. Expanded clones get a size class; other rows say once, few or many, or leave the size out.

clone_size,d_call,j_call,v_call,cdr3_nt,cdr3_aa
-,-,TRBJ2-5,TRBV4-1,TGCGCCAGCAGCCAAGCATTAGCACAGGAGACCCAGTACTTC,CASSQALAQETQYF
-,TRBD2,TRBJ2-5,TRBV6-6,TGTGCCAGCAGTTACATTGGGGGGGGTGAGACCCAGTACTTC,CASSYIGGGETQYF
-,-,TRBJ1-1,TRBV19,TGTGCCAGTACCCCCCCAGGGCGGGATGTCACTGAAGCTTTCTTT,CASTPPGRDVTEAFF
-,TRBD1,TRBJ2-5,TRBV7-9,TGTGCCAGCAGCCTGGACAGGGCCACCCAAGAGACCCAGTACTTC,CASSLDRATQETQYF
-,TRBD1,TRBJ2-7,TRBV7-9,TGTGCCAGCAGCTTGGCGTCCCGAGACAGGGCTGGCGAGCAGTACTTC,CASSLASRDRAGEQYF
-,TRBD2,TRBJ2-1,TRBV5-1,TGCGCCAGCAGCTTGGCCGGGGGGAGCAATGAGCAGTTCTTC,CASSLAGGSNEQFF
-,TRBD1,TRBJ1-2,TRBV6-5,TGTGCCAGCAGTTCCACAGGGGGCTCTGGCTACACCTTC,CASSSTGGSGYTF
-,-,TRBJ2-7,TRBV23-1,TGCGCCAGCAGTCAATCGAGACGGATCAAATCCTACGAGCAGCACTTC,CASSQSRRIKSYEQHF
-,TRBD2,TRBJ2-3,TRBV29-1,TGCAGCGTTGAAGGGCATCTAGCGGGGGCCACAGGGGCAGATACGCAGTATTTT,CSVEGHLAGATGADTQYF
-,-,TRBJ2-5,TRBV27,TGTGCCAGCAGTACTCAGACCCACGCGAAGACCCAGTACTTC,CASSTQTHAKTQYF
-,-,TRBJ2-5,TRBV6-5,TGTGCCAGCAGTTACGGCGGGTACCAAGAGACCCAGTACTTC,CASSYGGYQETQYF
-,-,TRBJ2-1,TRBV13,TGTGCCAGCAGCCCCGGGGACGCTCCGAACAATGAGCAGTTCTTC,CASSPGDAPNNEQFF
few,TRBD1,TRBJ1-2,TRBV6-2/TRBV6-3,TGTGCCAGCAGCTCAGGCGCAGGGGGCTACTATGGCTACACCTTC,CASSSGAGGYYGYTF
few,TRBD2,TRBJ2-7,TRBV7-9,TGTGCCAGCAGCTTAGTTGTTAGCGGGGGGTACGAGCAGTACTTC,CASSLVVSGGYEQYF
-,-,TRBJ1-2,TRBV21-1,TGTGCCAGCAGCAAAGGAGAAGGGGTAGGTTATGGCTACACCTTC,CASSKGEGVGYGYTF
few,-,TRBJ1-5,TRBV7-9,TGTGCCAGCAGCCTACTCGATAGCAATCAGCCCCAGCATTTT,CASSLLDSNQPQHF
-,TRBD1,TRBJ1-2,TRBV27,TGTGCCAGCAGTTTATATGGGACAGGGAACTATGGCTACACCTTC,CASSLYGTGNYGYTF
-,-,TRBJ1-2,TRBV30,TGTGCCTGGGGTCCTGACCTTGGACAGAACTATGGCTACACCTTC,CAWGPDLGQNYGYTF
once,TRBD1,TRBJ2-5,TRBV7-9,TGTGCCAGCAGAGGGGGACAGGGGGCTCCGGAGACCCAGTACTTC,CASRGGQGAPETQYF
few,-,TRBJ1-1,TRBV19,TGTGCCAGTAGAAACTCTTGGGGGGCCACTGAAGCTTTCTTT,CASRNSWGATEAFF
-,TRBD1,TRBJ2-3,TRBV3-1/TRBV3-2,TGTGCCAGCAGCCAAGTCCCCAGGGGGATCACAGATACGCAGTATTTT,CASSQVPRGITDTQYF
-,-,TRBJ2-3,TRBV7-9,TGTGCCAGCAGCTTAGGGGTCACAGATACGCAGTATTTT,CASSLGVTDTQYF
-,-,TRBJ2-5,TRBV7-6,TGTGCCAGCAGCTTAGGAGCGGGTGAGACCCAGTACTTC,CASSLGAGETQYF
-,-,TRBJ2-7,TRBV13,TGTGCCAGCAGCTTATTCGGCAGATCCTACGAGCAGTACTTC,CASSLFGRSYEQYF
-,-,TRBJ2-1,TRBV7-7,TGTGCCAGCAGCTTAAGGAAGGTAGGGACTCACAATGAGCAGTTCTTC,CASSLRKVGTHNEQFF
-,TRBD1,TRBJ2-7,TRBV6-2/TRBV6-3,TGTGCCAGCAGTCGTACAGGGGGCTGGAGCTCCTACGAGCAGTACTTC,CASSRTGGWSSYEQYF
-,-,TRBJ2-5,TRBV7-6,TGTGCCAGCAGCTTAGAAAAGGGAGTCCAAGAGACCCAGTACTTC,CASSLEKGVQETQYF
-,-,TRBJ2-3,TRBV27,TGTGCCAGCAGTTTATTCCCCGGGAATACGCAGTATTTT,CASSLFPGNTQYF
-,-,TRBJ1-1,TRBV6-6,TGTGCCAGCAGTGACGAGGGGACTGAAGCTTTCTTT,CASSDEGTEAFF
once,-,TRBJ1-5,TRBV28,TGTGCCAGCAGTTTCCTCTACAGAGGGGGAATCTATCAGCCCCAGCATTTT,CASSFLYRGGIYQPQHF
-,TRBD1,TRBJ2-7,TRBV29-1,TGCAGCGTTGAAAGGACAGGACTCGTTGACGAGCAGTACTTC,CSVERTGLVDEQYF
few,-,TRBJ1-4,TRBV21-1,TGTGCCAGCACCACTTCTGCGACAGGGAGGAGATTTAATGAAAAACTGTTTTTT,CASTTSATGRRFNEKLFF
-,TRBD1,TRBJ1-2,TRBV27,TGTGCCAGCAGTCCCGGGACAGGGGTAGGGTATGGCTACACCTTC,CASSPGTGVGYGYTF
-,-,TRBJ2-2,TRBV2,TGTGCCAGCAAGGGGGCGAACACCGGGGAGCTGTTTTTT,CASKGANTGELFF
-,TRBD2,TRBJ2-3,TRBV6-2/TRBV6-3,TGTGCCAGCAGCAGACTAGCGGACACAGATACGCAGTATTTT,CASSRLADTDTQYF
-,-,TRBJ1-5,TRBV6-2/TRBV6-3,TGTGCCAGCAGTTACTCGGAGACATTGGCGTCCCAGCCCCAGCATTTT,CASSYSETLASQPQHF
-,-,TRBJ1-2,TRBV5-1,TGCGCCAGCAGCTTGGAGGGAAGGGAGGGCTACACCTTC,CASSLEGREGYTF
-,TRBD1,TRBJ1-3,TRBV28,TGTGCCAGCAGTTTAACAGGGGGCTTCTCTGGAAACACCATATATTTT,CASSLTGGFSGNTIYF
-,TRBD2,TRBJ2-1,TRBV7-2,TGTGCCAGCAGCTTAGACCCCGGGACTAGCGGGGGTTTAAACAATGAGCAGTTCTTC,CASSLDPGTSGGLNNEQFF
-,TRBD2,TRBJ2-7,TRBV11-1,TGTGCCAGCAGCTTCAGCGGGGTCGAGCAGTACTTC,CASSFSGVEQYF
medium-sized,-,TRBJ1-5,TRBV5-1,TGCGCCAGCAGCGGCCCCCGGGACATAGAACCGCCCCAGCATTTT,CASSGPRDIEPPQHF
-,-,TRBJ2-1,TRBV19,TGTGCCAGTAGTATGGTTGCCTACAATGAGCAGTTCTTC,CASSMVAYNEQFF